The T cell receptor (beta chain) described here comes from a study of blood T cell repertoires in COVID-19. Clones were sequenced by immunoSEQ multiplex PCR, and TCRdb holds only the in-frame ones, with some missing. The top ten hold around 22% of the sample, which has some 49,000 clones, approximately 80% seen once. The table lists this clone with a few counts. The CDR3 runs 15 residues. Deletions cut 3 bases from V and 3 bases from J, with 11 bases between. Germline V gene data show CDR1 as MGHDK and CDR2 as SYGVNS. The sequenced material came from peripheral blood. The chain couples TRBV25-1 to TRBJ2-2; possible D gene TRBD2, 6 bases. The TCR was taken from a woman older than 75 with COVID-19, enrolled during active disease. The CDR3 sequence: CASSDTGGDTGELFF. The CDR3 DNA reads TGTGCCAGCAGTGACACGGGCGGGGACACCGGGGAGCTGTTTTTT.